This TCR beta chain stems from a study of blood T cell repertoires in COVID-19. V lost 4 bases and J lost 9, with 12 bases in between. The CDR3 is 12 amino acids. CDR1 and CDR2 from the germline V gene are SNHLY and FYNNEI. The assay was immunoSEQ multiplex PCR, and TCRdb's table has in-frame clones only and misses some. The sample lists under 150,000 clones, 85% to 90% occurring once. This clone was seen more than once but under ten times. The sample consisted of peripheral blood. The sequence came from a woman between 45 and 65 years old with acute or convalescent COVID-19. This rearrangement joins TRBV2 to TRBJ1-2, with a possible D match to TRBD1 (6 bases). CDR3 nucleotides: TGTGCCAGCAGTGCCCAGGGGAAACGCTACACCTTC. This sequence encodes CASSAQGKRYTF.